The TCR beta chain described here comes from a study of CD8 T cells in ankylosing spondylitis. TCRdb independently ran MiXCR on the 5' RACE reads; one entry per CDR3 protein. Altogether 270,000 or so distinct CDR3 sequences are present, 18% being singletons, with the ten largest covering around 33%. At least ten counts were recorded for this clonotype. The V end was cut by 5 bases, the J end by 2 bases, with 13 bases between. This CDR3 is 14 amino acids long. Germline loops: CDR1 SGHVS, CDR2 FQNEAQ. The receptor comes from a male donor with ankylosing spondylitis or in good health (not recorded which). Specimen: blood, either unsorted or a sorted T cell fraction (not recorded which). The gene calls are TRBV7-8 and TRBJ2-7; D may be TRBD1 or TRBD2 (6 bases each). CDR3 bases: TGTGCCAGCAGCCTAGGGGGGACAACCTACGAGCAGTACTTC. Translating it yields CASSLGGTTYEQYF.